This T cell receptor beta chain originates from a study of T cell repertoires in cytomegalovirus infection (dated by TCRdb to about 2019). With respect to the entire study: Alongside well-studied HLA-B-restricted epitopes, the peptide stimulations were aimed at recently identified HLA-C-restricted CMV epitopes, whose presentation resists viral immunomodulation. Because public TCR beta signatures pointed to carriage of CMV infection together with the matching HLA type, the HLA type of each donor mattered for the analysis.

Explained via the paper, the treatment or condition label denotes: in vitro stimulation with specific CMV peptide epitopes to enrich CMV-specific T cells. General findings and caveats noted by the study authors: In the ex vivo response, HLA-C-restricted CMV-specific TCR beta clonotypes were dominant, and in two of eight donors the single most frequent clonotype came from this HLA-C-restricted group. In both this cohort and an independent cohort of 352 donors, the cumulative frequency of public TCR beta family members distinguished carriers of CMV infection plus the relevant HLA type.

Of note for this clonotype: The specificity of this receptor is unknown. No much larger clonotype is one base removed from it; base qualities were not supplied.

From the cysteine through the phenylalanine, the CDR3 covers 15 amino acids. The sequence is cut down to CDR3 DNA, 45 bases in frame from base 1. Looking up the germline V gene yields CDR1 SNHLY and CDR2 FYNNEI. The V end gives up 7 bases and the J end 7 bases, leaving 11 bases in the junction not matched to a gene. Sequencing instrument: Illumina HiSeq 1500. In TCRdb, the public reads were trimmed at Q25 with fastp and aligned with MiXCR, with productive beta chains retained. Every CDR3 protein is listed once, alongside the most common genes and DNA of its rows. Here the sample has around 770,000 distinct CDR3 sequences; almost 30% occur a single time. The top ten clones comprise around 14% of the sample.

The rearranged segments are TRBV2 and TRBJ2-2, with 8 bases matching TRBD1. The source was cultured CD8+ T cells from PBMCs, collected from culture after CMV antigen stimulation. The clonotype comes from a human donor in good health (CMV status not recorded). Some clones in this sample may be carry-over from other donors' samples. Read as DNA, the sequence is TGTGCCAGCACTCCCCGATCAGGGGGCATCGGGGAGCTGTTTTTT. Translation gives CASTPRSGGIGELFF.